The T cell receptor beta chain described here comes from a study of T cells after yellow fever vaccination. TCRdb independently ran MiXCR on the 5' RACE reads; one entry per CDR3 protein. In the table there are roughly 340,000 distinct CDR3 sequences, more than 8.5% of which are singletons. This clonotype has more than one count but fewer than ten. This CDR3 spans 21 amino acids. V shed 1 base, J shed 4 bases, and the junction held 15 bases outside the gene matches. The V gene's germline CDR1 is LGHNA and CDR2 YNFKEQ. The sequence derives from a man in his late teens or twenties who received the YFV17D yellow fever vaccine. This material consisted of PBMCs, taken on the day of the first yellow fever vaccination. This chain links TRBV4-2 with TRBJ2-3; 15 bases line up with TRBD2. The CDR3 spells CASSQVRTSGGASFTADTQYF. The CDR3, as DNA: TGTGCCAGCAGCCAAGTCCGGACTAGCGGGGGGGCCTCATTCACTGCAGATACGCAGTATTTT.